The source of this T cell receptor (beta chain) is a study of OX40 agonist ivuxolimab in advanced cancers. Study-wide background: Patients received the agonistic anti-OX40 (CD134) antibody ivuxolimab. Partial response was recorded in three patients: one hepatocellular carcinoma and two cutaneous melanoma cases. Whole-study findings and limits: On average, CD8+ T cells showed a greater number of expanded clones than CD4+.

From germline, CDR1 is SGHTS and CDR2 YDEGEE. CDR3 length equals 13 residues. Trimming removed 2 bases at V and 8 bases at J, with 8 bases between. Details on this clone: Its antigen is unidentified.

This table comes from immunoSEQ multiplex PCR, and its TCRdb copy is limited to in-frame clones, with some not included. The profile shows 45,000 to 65,000 clones, approximately 80% of them singletons. The chain combines TRBV5-8 with TRBJ1-6; D is unclear. The material was CD4+ or CD8+ T cells sorted from blood, obtained in a trial of the OX40 agonist ivuxolimab. The receptor comes from an adult with an advanced solid tumor such as melanoma, head and neck, liver or kidney cancer. As DNA, the CDR3 is TGTGCCAGCAGCTTAACAAGAGATTCACCCCTCCACTTT. Residues: CASSLTRDSPLHF.